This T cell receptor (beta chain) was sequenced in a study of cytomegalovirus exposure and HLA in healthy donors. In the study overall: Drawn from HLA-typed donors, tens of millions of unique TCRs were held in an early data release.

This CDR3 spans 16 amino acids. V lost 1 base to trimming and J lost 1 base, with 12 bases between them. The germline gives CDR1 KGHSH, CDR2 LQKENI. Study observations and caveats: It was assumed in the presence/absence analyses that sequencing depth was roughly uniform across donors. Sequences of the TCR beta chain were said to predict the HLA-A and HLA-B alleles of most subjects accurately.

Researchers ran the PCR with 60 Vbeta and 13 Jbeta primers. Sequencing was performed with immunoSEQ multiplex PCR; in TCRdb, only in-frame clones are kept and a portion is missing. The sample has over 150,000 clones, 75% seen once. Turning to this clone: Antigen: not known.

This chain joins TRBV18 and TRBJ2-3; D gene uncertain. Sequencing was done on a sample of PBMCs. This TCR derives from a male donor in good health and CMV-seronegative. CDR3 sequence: CASSPRSLKRTDTQYF. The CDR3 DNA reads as TGTGCCAGCTCACCACGTAGTCTGAAACGCACAGATACGCAGTATTTT.